This T cell receptor (beta chain) was identified in a study of CD8+ T cells in alopecia areata. This clone was seen more than once but under ten times. V lost 5 bases, J lost 0 bases, and 13 bases stayed unmatched. Germline V gene data show CDR1 as SGHDN and CDR2 as FVKESK. The CDR3 is made up of 18 amino acids. After isolation, RNA underwent reverse transcription to generate cDNA as the sequencing template. Libraries were prepared by immunoSEQ multiplex PCR; TCRdb keeps only in-frame clonotypes and omits some of them. Seen here are 200,000 to 250,000 clones, around two fifths observed once, and the top ten hold around 0.48%. Treatment here: oral pan-JAK inhibitor, 5-10 mg twice daily.

The sequence derives from a human donor with alopecia areata. The sequenced sample was CD4+ T cells sorted from blood, obtained at approximately week 30, from a patient treated with tofacitinib. The chain recombines TRBV14 with TRBJ2-4; the match to TRBD2 covers 7 bases. The DNA for the CDR3 is TGTGCCAGCAGCATGGGACGTCGGGCGGGGGAAGCCAAAAACATTCAGTACTTC. The encoded protein is CASSMGRRAGEAKNIQYF.